Sequencing of this T cell receptor beta chain was carried out in a study of shared clonotypes between healthy human individuals. Sequencing was performed with immunoSEQ multiplex PCR; in TCRdb, only in-frame clones are kept and a portion is missing. The table records roughly 2.5 million clones, 90% to 95% of them present only once. Germline values: CDR1 SGHNT, CDR2 YYREEE (reference sequence). V lost 0 bases to trimming and J lost 0 bases, with 7 bases between them. The CDR3 spans 16 residues. The table lists this clone with a few counts. The chain uses TRBV5-4 and TRBJ1-6; unclear D gene. This TCR was recovered from a man between 18 and 35 years old in good health. Sequenced input: naive CD4+ T cells sorted from blood. Documented subset: CD45RA+ positively selected. CDR3 loop: CASSLDGSSYNSPLHF. In DNA, the CDR3 is TGTGCCAGCAGCTTGGACGGGAGCTCCTATAATTCACCCCTCCACTTT.